This TCR beta chain was sequenced in a study of CD8 T cells in ankylosing spondylitis (dated by TCRdb to 2017 to 2019). Regarding the research as a whole: The study profiled T cell receptor beta repertoires in healthy donors and ankylosing spondylitis patients to find disease-linked TCR variants. In total, the full study cohort was made up of some 100 healthy donors and more than 20 ankylosing spondylitis patients. Samples of peripheral blood were taken, and for ankylosing spondylitis patients, synovial fluid was collected as well.

The sequencer was an Illumina HiSeq 2500. TCR beta libraries were prepared by quantitative 5'-RACE with molecular barcodes. The source study handled its data this way. To identify disease-linked TCR variants, a new computational method was used, one built on a probabilistic model of VDJ rearrangement. The public sequencing data were trimmed at Q25 with fastp and processed into clonotypes with MiXCR by TCRdb, which kept only in-frame beta chains. Merged by CDR3 protein, the rows form single entries marked with the most common genes and DNA. For this entry, the V and J calls and clone size follow TCRdb and not the study's own pipeline. Across this sample there are 40,000 to 50,000 distinct CDR3 sequences, with less than 3.5% seen only once. Jointly, the top ten make up 4.6% of the sample. This clonotype has ten or more counts. No antigen is known for it. Per-nucleotide qualities are absent, and no much larger clonotype sits a single base away.

Looking up the germline V gene yields CDR1 SGDLS and CDR2 YYNGEE. CDR3 length: 15 amino acids, cysteine to phenylalanine. The kept DNA is CDR3 alone, 45 bases in frame from the first base. At the junction V is shortened by 2 bases and J by 8 bases; bases outside the gene matches: 6. The full study reports these points: A TCR beta motif of several highly homologous amino acid variants appeared characteristic of blood from ankylosing spondylitis patients. According to the report, matched synovial fluid samples from ankylosing spondylitis patients were significantly enriched for the disease-linked clones. Some TCR beta motif variants had previously been reported in synovial fluid and blood of reactive arthritis patients, which suggested common disease-initiation mechanisms. The disease-linked clones showed a CD8+ phenotype and occurred at relatively low frequencies in peripheral blood.

In this chain, TRBV9 is recombined with TRBJ2-1; TRBD2 aligns with 11 central bases. This clonotype was sampled from a male donor with ankylosing spondylitis or in good health (not recorded which). The sequenced sample consisted of blood, either unsorted or a sorted T cell fraction (not recorded which). The DNA is as follows: TGTGCCAGCAGCGTTAGCGGGAGGGCCTCCGATGAGCAGTTCTTC. Its translation reads: CASSVSGRASDEQFF.